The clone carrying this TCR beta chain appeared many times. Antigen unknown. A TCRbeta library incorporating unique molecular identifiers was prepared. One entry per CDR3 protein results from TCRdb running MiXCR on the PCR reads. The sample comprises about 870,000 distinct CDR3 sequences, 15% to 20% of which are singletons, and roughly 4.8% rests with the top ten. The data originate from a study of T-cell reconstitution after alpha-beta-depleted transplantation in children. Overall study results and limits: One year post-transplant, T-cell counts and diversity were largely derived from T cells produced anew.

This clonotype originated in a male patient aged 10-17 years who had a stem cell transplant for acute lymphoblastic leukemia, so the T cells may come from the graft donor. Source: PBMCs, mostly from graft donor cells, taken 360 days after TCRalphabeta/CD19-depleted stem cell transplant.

The CDR3 DNA follows: TGCGCCAGCAGCGGGGGTGGCCACTCTGGAAACACCATATATTTT. It codes for CASSGGGHSGNTIYF. This chain joins TRBV5-1 and TRBJ1-3; maybe TRBD1 (5 bases). CDR3 length: 15 residues. CDR1 is SGHRS, CDR2 YFSETQ, per germline. V lost 4 bases and J lost 0, with 11 bases in between. The full variable domain, with the rest looked up from reference TRBV5-1 and TRBJ1-3, is KAGVTQTPRYLIKTRGQQVTLSCSPISGHRSVSWYQQTPGQGLQFLFEYFSETQRNKGNFPGRFSGRQFSNSRSEMNVSTLELGDSALYLCASSGGGHSGNTIYFGEGSWLTVV.